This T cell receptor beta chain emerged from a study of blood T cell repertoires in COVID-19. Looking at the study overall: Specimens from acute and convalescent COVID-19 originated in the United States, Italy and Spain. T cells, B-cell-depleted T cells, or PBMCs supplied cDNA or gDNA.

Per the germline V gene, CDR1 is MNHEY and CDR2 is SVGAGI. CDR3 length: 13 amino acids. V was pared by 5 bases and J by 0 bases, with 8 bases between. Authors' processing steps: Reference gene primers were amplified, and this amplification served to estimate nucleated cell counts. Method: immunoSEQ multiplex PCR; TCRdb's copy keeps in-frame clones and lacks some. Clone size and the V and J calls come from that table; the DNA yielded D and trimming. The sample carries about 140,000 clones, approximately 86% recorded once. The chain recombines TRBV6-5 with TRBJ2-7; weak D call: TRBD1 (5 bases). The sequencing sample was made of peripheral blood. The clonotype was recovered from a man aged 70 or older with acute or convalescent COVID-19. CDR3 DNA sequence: TGTGCCAGCAGTCAGGGTTACTCCTACGAGCAGTACTTC. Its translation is CASSQGYSYEQYF.